This entry is about one T cell receptor beta chain. CDR1 and CDR2 (germline): SGHDT, YYEEEE. Trimming took off 0 bases at V and 8 bases at J, with 17 bases between the two ends. CDR3 length: 15 residues. The data derive from a study of cytomegalovirus exposure and HLA in healthy donors. Both 60 Vbeta primers and 13 Jbeta primers went into the PCR. Profiled with immunoSEQ multiplex PCR; TCRdb holds only in-frame clones, not every one. The table shows about 120,000 clones, with over 65% occurring only once. The specimen sequenced was PBMCs. The gene calls are TRBV5-6 and TRBJ1-2; D not certain. This sequence was found in a man in his forties in good health and CMV-seropositive. DNA of the CDR3: TGTGCCAGCAGCTTGGCTTCCCGGCGGCTAGGAGGCTACACCTTC. Its translation: CASSLASRRLGGYTF.